The source of this T cell receptor beta chain is a study of T cell responses to AZD1222 COVID-19 vaccine. Looked up from germline, CDR1 is MGHDK and CDR2 is SYGVNS. The length of the CDR3 is 13 residues. Losses at the gene ends were 5 bases for V and 7 bases for J; bases not matched to a gene: 4. Method: immunoSEQ multiplex PCR; TCRdb's copy keeps in-frame clones and lacks some. This table holds 150,000 to 200,000 clones, 85% to 90% found once. This chain joins TRBV25-1 and TRBJ1-2; 10 bases fit TRBD1. The receptor comes from an adult in good health. The starting material was peripheral blood, obtained on day 0 of AZD1222 vaccination. CDR3 region: CASSRDRGVGYTF. The CDR3, as DNA: TGTGCCAGCAGTCGGGACAGGGGAGTTGGCTACACCTTC.